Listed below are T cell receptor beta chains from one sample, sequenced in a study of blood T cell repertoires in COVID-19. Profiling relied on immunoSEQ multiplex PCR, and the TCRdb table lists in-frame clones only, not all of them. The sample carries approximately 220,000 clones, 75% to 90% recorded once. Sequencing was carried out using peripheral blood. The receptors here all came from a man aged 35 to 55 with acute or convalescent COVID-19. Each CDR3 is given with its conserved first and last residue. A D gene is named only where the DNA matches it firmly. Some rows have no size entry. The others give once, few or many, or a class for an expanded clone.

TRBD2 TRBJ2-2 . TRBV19 TGTGCCAGTAGTATAGACCCCTTAGCGGGAGCTTATACCGGGGAGCTGTTTTTT CASSIDPLAGAYTGELFF
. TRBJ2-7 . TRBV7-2 TGTGCCAGCAGCACCCCCGCCTCAGGGGTTTCACCCTACGAGCAGTACTTC CASSTPASGVSPYEQYF
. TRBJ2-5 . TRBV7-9 TGTGCCAGCAGCCATCTTCGCCTCGGCGGGGCGAGGCTCCAAGAGACCCAGTACTTC CASSHLRLGGARLQETQYF
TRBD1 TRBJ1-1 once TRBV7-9 TGTGCCAGCAGCTTAGAGACCGGGACAGGGGTGGCTGAAGCTTTCTTT CASSLETGTGVAEAFF
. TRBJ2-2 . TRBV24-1 TGTGCCACCTCTAGGTCTACGGCCGGGGAGCTGTTTTTT CATSRSTAGELFF
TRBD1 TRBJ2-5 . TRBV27 TGTGCCAGCAGGGGGACAGCTCAAGAGACCCAGTACTTC CASRGTAQETQYF
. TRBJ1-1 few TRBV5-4 TGTGCCAGCAGCTTGGGCGGAGGGAGGGTGAACACTGAAGCTTTCTTT CASSLGGGRVNTEAFF
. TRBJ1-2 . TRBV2 TGTGCCAGCATGAAGGGAGGAGGCTACACCTTC CASMKGGGYTF
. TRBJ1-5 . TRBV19 TGTGCCAGTCGCGGGCCCAACAGCAATCAGCCCCAGCATTTT CASRGPNSNQPQHF
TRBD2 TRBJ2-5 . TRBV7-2 TGTGCCAGCAGCTCAGTAGCGGGCCCCCAAGAGACCCAGTACTTC CASSSVAGPQETQYF